The 14 T cell receptor beta chains given below trace back to one sample, sequenced in a study of blood T cell repertoires in COVID-19. Measured with immunoSEQ multiplex PCR; TCRdb has only the in-frame clones, and not every one. The sample lists 200,000 to 250,000 clones, around 82% occurring once. The sequenced sample consisted of peripheral blood. Receptors originate from a woman aged 25 to 39 who had recovered from COVID-19.

The chain couples TRBV10-1 to TRBJ2-7; possible D gene TRBD2, 6 bases. CDR3 length equals 15 residues. Germline V gives CDR1 WNHNN, CDR2 SYGVQD (reference sequence). Trimming pared 6 bases from V and 0 bases from J, leaving 15 bases between. The CDR3 DNA reads as TGCGCCAGCAGCGTGGGACTGGCTGACTCCTACGAGCAGTACTTC. Translating it yields CASSVGLADSYEQYF.

The chain carries TRBV9 and TRBJ1-2; D uncertain. The germline CDR1 and CDR2 sequences are SGDLS and YYNGEE. This CDR3 has 14 residues. The germline V and J ends were trimmed by 0 bases and 2 bases, with 8 bases remaining between them. In DNA, the CDR3 is TGTGCCAGCAGCGTAGACCTAGAAAACTATGGCTACACCTTC. The encoded protein is CASSVDLENYGYTF.

V gene TRBV3-1 (or the pseudogene TRBV3-2) combines with J gene TRBJ1-1; a weak D match, TRBD1 (5 bases). V dropped 6 bases and J dropped 2 bases, with 16 bases sitting between them. Germline loops: CDR1 LGHDT, CDR2 YNNKEL (reference sequence). This CDR3 has 15 residues. Here the CDR3 DNA reads TGTGCCAGCAGTCGAGACGGAACAGGTAACACTGAAGCTTTCTTT. Translating gives CASSRDGTGNTEAFF.

V is TRBV27 and J is TRBJ1-4; D remains unclear. Trimming removed 2 bases from V and 8 bases from J, with 12 bases in between. The CDR3 has 14 amino acids. The V gene's germline CDR1 is MNHEY and CDR2 SMNVEV (reference sequence). The CDR3 DNA follows: TGTGCCAGCAGTTTAACCGAGGGAAGGGAAAAACTGTTTTTT. Amino acids: CASSLTEGREKLFF.

This clone was seen at least ten times. The chain links TRBV7-2 to TRBJ2-7; D possibly corresponds to TRBD1 (5 bases). The CDR3 extends over 14 amino acids. V shed 5 bases and J shed 1 base, with 12 bases lying between them. The germline V gene has CDR1 SGHTA and CDR2 FQGNSA. This CDR3 reads CASSLERQSYEQYF. The CDR3 bases are TGTGCCAGCAGCCTGGAAAGACAGTCCTACGAGCAGTACTTC. Complete variable domain (other parts from reference TRBV7-2 and TRBJ2-7): GAGVSQSPSNKVTEKGKDVELRCDPISGHTALYWYRQSLGQGLEFLIYFQGNSAPDKSGLPSDRFSAERTGGSVSTLTIQRTQQEDSAVYLCASSLERQSYEQYFGPGTRLTVT.

This clone occurred a few times. This chain joins TRBV28 and TRBJ2-1, with D possibly matching TRBD1 (5 bases). In germline, CDR1 is MDHEN, CDR2 SYDVKM. The V end was cut by 3 bases, the J end by 9 bases, with 24 bases between. The CDR3 length is 17 residues. CDR3 DNA sequence: TGTGCCAGCAGTTTTCCCCCTGAGTTTGGGGCAGCTCCTGAGCAGTTCTTC. This encodes CASSFPPEFGAAPEQFF.

The chain has TRBV6-5 and TRBJ2-7; possibly TRBD2 for D (5 bases). The CDR3 consists of 13 residues. V dropped 6 bases and J dropped 0 bases, with 9 bases sitting between them. Germline V lookup: CDR1 MNHEY, CDR2 SVGAGI. The CDR3 DNA is TGTGCCAGCAGGAAGAGGGACTCCTACGAGCAGTACTTC. Translation: CASRKRDSYEQYF.

This clone showed up many times. V usage is TRBV19 and J usage is TRBJ2-3, with D perhaps TRBD1 (5 bases). Germline CDR1 is LNHDA and CDR2 is SQIVND (reference sequence). Trimming removed 0 bases from V and 4 bases from J, with 17 bases in between. The CDR3 covers 17 residues. The CDR3 is CASSIDKAGSGADTQYF. For the CDR3, the DNA is TGTGCCAGTAGTATAGATAAGGCAGGGTCCGGCGCAGATACGCAGTATTTT.

The chain has TRBV18 and TRBJ2-3; TRBD2 agrees at 9 bases. Germline-derived CDR1 and CDR2 are KGHSH and LQKENI. This CDR3 is built from 15 residues. Trimming at V came to 5 bases and at J to 4 bases, leaving 7 bases not matched to a gene. The CDR3 region is CASSVSGRISDTQYF. The CDR3 DNA is TGTGCCAGCTCAGTAAGCGGGAGGATCTCAGATACGCAGTATTTT.

This rearrangement joins TRBV4-1 to TRBJ2-1; TRBD2 matches 7 bases. The germline V gene has CDR1 MGHRA and CDR2 YSYEKL. The J segment lost 4 bases and the V segment lost 0 bases, leaving 9 bases of the junction unmatched. CDR3 length equals 17 residues. The DNA of the CDR3 is TGCGCCAGCAGCCAAGATACTGGCGGGGGAGTGTACAATGAGCAGTTCTTC. It specifies CASSQDTGGGVYNEQFF.

The chain links TRBV25-1 to TRBJ2-3; 10 nucleotides align to TRBD2. This CDR3 region has 14 residues. V gave up 10 bases and J gave up 0 bases; unmatched junction bases: 4. Germline assignment: CDR1 MGHDK and CDR2 SYGVNS. CDR3 sequence (DNA): TGTGCCACGTCACTAGCGGGAAGCACAGATACGCAGTATTTT. Translating gives CATSLAGSTDTQYF.

This chain links TRBV5-6 with TRBJ1-1; 9 positions match TRBD1. Germline CDR1 and CDR2: SGHDT and YYEEEE. V dropped 3 bases and J dropped 2; count of bases not matched to a gene: 5. This CDR3 has 15 residues. CDR3 residues: CASSSPGQGNTEAFF. The CDR3, as DNA: TGTGCCAGCAGCTCTCCGGGACAGGGCAACACTGAAGCTTTCTTT.

The table lists this clone with a count of one. The V and J genes are TRBV12-5 and TRBJ1-1; TRBD1 matches 11 bases. The germline V gene encodes CDR1 LGHNT and CDR2 FRNRAP. Losses at the gene ends were 9 bases for V and 4 bases for J; bases not matched to a gene: 10. The CDR3 totals 15 residues. The CDR3 region has the DNA TGTGCTAGGGGACCGGGACAGGGGGTAGGCACTGAAGCTTTCTTT. Amino acid sequence: CARGPGQGVGTEAFF.

The chain joins TRBV9 to TRBJ1-3; TRBD1 aligns across 7 bases. Germline V gene sequence: CDR1 SGDLS, CDR2 YYNGEE. The CDR3 has 17 amino acids. Trimming took 0 bases from V and 0 from J; bases not matched to a gene: 6. CDR3 bases: TGTGCCAGCAGCGTAGACGCCCACAGGGGCTCTGGAAACACCATATATTTT. Translation: CASSVDAHRGSGNTIYF.